This TCR beta chain was sequenced in a study of cytomegalovirus exposure and HLA in healthy donors. This clone appeared once. Its antigen is undetermined. The PCR made use of 60 Vbeta and 13 Jbeta primers. Some clones are missing from TCRdb's copy, which holds only in-frame ones; the method was immunoSEQ multiplex PCR. The sample shows 210,000 or so clones, around 84% of them seen only once. Study-wide points: A prior analysis recorded that most TCR beta V segments were productive about 87% or about 30% of the time. What was likely a sequencing artifact was a cluster of highly shared sequence variants. It was in a later analysis that TCR association rates were seen to vary by HLA locus, highest for DRB1 and lowest for HLA-C. Confirmation was obtained in vitro that three CMV-associated chains are specific for CMV antigens.

The CDR3 consists of 13 residues. With 3 bases removed from V and 1 base from J, the gap between germline ends came to 4 bases. Germline lookup yields CDR1 SGHAT and CDR2 FQNNGV. The sequenced material came from PBMCs. The chain recombines TRBV11-2 with TRBJ1-5, with D unresolved. The clonotype was recovered from a girl aged 2-10 years in good health and CMV-seronegative. The chain's CDR3 is CASSLESNQPQHF. The CDR3, as DNA: TGTGCCAGCAGCTTGGAGAGCAATCAGCCCCAGCATTTT.